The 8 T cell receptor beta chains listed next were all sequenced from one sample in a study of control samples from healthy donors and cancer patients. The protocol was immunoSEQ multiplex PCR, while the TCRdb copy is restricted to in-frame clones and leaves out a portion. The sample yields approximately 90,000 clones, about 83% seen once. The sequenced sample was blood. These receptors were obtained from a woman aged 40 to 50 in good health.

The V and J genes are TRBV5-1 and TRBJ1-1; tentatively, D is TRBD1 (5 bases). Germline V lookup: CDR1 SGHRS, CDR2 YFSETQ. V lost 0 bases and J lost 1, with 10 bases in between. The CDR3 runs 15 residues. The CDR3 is CASSLVGVKNTEAFF. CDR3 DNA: TGCGCCAGCAGCTTGGTGGGGGTAAAGAACACTGAAGCTTTCTTT.

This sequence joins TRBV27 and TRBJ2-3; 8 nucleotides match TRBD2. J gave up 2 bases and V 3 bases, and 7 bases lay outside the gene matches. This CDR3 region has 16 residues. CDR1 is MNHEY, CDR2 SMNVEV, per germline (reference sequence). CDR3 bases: TGTGCCAGCAGTTTGGGGGGACTAGGGGCCACAGATACGCAGTATTTT. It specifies CASSLGGLGATDTQYF.

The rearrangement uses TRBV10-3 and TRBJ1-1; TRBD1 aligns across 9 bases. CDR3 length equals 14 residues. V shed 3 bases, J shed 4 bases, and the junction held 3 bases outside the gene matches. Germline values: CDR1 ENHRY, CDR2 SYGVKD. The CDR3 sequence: CAISDPGQGTEAFF. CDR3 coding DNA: TGTGCCATCAGTGATCCGGGACAGGGCACTGAAGCTTTCTTT.

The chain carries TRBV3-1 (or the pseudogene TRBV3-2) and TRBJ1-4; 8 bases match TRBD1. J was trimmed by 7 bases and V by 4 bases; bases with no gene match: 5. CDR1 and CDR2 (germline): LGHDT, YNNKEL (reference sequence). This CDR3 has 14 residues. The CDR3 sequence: CASSLGQGVEKLFF. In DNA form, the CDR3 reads TGTGCCAGCAGCCTAGGACAGGGTGTTGAAAAACTGTTTTTT.

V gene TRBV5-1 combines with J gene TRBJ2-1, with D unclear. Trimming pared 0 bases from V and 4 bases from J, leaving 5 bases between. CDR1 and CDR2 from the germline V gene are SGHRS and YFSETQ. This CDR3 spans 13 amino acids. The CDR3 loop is CASSLVGYNEQFF. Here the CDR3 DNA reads TGCGCCAGCAGCTTGGTAGGATACAATGAGCAGTTCTTC.

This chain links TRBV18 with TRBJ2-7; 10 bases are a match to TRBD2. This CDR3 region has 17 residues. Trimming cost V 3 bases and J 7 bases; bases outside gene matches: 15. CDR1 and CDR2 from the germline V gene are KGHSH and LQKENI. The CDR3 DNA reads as TGTGCCAGCTCACCCTCGGGGAGCGGGGGGGCCCGAGGGGAGCAGTACTTC. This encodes CASSPSGSGGARGEQYF.

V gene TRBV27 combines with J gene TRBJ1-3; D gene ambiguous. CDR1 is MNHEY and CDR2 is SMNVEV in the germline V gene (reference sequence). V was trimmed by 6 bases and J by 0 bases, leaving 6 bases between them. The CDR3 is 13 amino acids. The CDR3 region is CASRRSSGNTIYF. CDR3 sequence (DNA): TGTGCCAGCAGGAGGAGCTCTGGAAACACCATATATTTT.

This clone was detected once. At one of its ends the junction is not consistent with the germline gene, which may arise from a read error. In DNA, the CDR3 is TGTGCCGGCAGATCTTGGGGTATTTCCGCAGATACGCAGTATTTT. Its protein is CAGRSWGISADTQYF. The chain is built from TRBV27 and TRBJ2-3; D ambiguous. Germline loops: CDR1 MNHEY, CDR2 SMNVEV (reference sequence). The CDR3 sequence is 15 residues long.